Listed here are 12 T cell receptor beta chains from one sample, sequenced in a study of radiotherapy plus CTLA-4 blockade in lung cancer. Only in-frame clones appear in the TCRdb table, and some are missing; sequencing was by immunoSEQ multiplex PCR. The table has about 81,000 clones, about 78% seen once. This specimen consisted of peripheral blood, obtained from a patient treated with radiotherapy plus ipilimumab. The receptors were gathered from a human donor with non-small cell lung cancer that progressed on radiotherapy plus ipilimumab.

CDR3 region: CASSPPRPTNEKLFF. CDR3 sequence (DNA): TGTGCCAGCAGTCCGCCCAGACCAACTAATGAAAAACTGTTTTTT. The chain recombines TRBV27 with TRBJ1-4; D unresolved. Germline lookup yields CDR1 MNHEY and CDR2 SMNVEV (reference sequence). CDR3 length: 15 residues. V lost 5 bases, J lost 0 bases, and 10 bases lay in between. Full variable domain (remainder filled in from reference TRBV27 and TRBJ1-4): EAQVTQNPRYLITVTGKKLTVTCSQNMNHEYMSWYRQDPGLGLRQIYYSMNVEVTDKGDVPEGYKVSRKEKRNFPLILESPSPNQTSLYFCASSPPRPTNEKLFFGSGTQLSVL.

This rearrangement joins TRBV5-1 to TRBJ1-5; D uncertain. V lost 5 bases and J 3 bases, leaving 9 bases between the germline ends. CDR1 is SGHRS and CDR2 is YFSETQ in the germline V gene. The CDR3 is made up of 13 amino acids. The CDR3 region has the DNA TGCGCCAGCAGGGAGGACGTCAATCAGCCCCAGCATTTT. This encodes CASREDVNQPQHF.

This clone turned up a few times. V gene TRBV6-5 combines with J gene TRBJ2-7, with 8 bases that match TRBD2. Unmatched junction bases numbered 9, after V lost 5 bases and J lost 3 bases. This CDR3 comprises 15 residues. Germline V gives CDR1 MNHEY, CDR2 SVGAGI. CDR3 in DNA: TGTGCCAGCAGTCCGGGTTCGGGAGGGGTCTACGAGCAGTACTTC. Amino acids: CASSPGSGGVYEQYF.

The rearrangement links TRBV29-1 to TRBJ2-1, with 9 bases lining up with TRBD2. V trimming: 3 bases; J trimming: 3 bases; junction bases outside the gene matches: 0. The CDR3 length is 13 residues. Germline lookup yields CDR1 SQVTM and CDR2 ANQGSEA. DNA for the CDR3: TGCAGCGTTGAGCGGGGGGGCTACAATGAGCAGTTCTTC. It translates to CSVERGGYNEQFF.

The J gene is TRBJ1-1, the V gene TRBV6-6, with no clear D. Trimming left V 6 bases short and J 12 bases short, with 20 bases between. Per the germline V gene, CDR1 is MNHNY and CDR2 is SVGAGI (reference sequence). The CDR3 sequence is 13 residues long. DNA for the CDR3: TGTGCCAGCAGCGACGGCGGGGTAGAGAGACCTTTCTTT. Translated, it gives CASSDGGVERPFF.

The rearrangement uses TRBV4-1 and TRBJ2-7; TRBD1 matches at 8 bases. V dropped 6 bases and J dropped 2; count of bases not matched to a gene: 9. This CDR3 is built from 15 residues. Per the germline V gene, CDR1 is MGHRA and CDR2 is YSYEKL. The CDR3: CASSTGQGTAYEQYF. The CDR3 DNA reads TGCGCCAGCAGTACCGGACAGGGAACCGCCTACGAGCAGTACTTC.

This clone has just one count. The chain links TRBV27 to TRBJ1-5; no firm D call. Germline V gives CDR1 MNHEY, CDR2 SMNVEV (reference sequence). V lost 3 bases and J lost 2, with 11 bases in between. This CDR3 spans 15 amino acids. This CDR3 reads CASSLRSVGNQPQHF. In DNA, the CDR3 is TGTGCCAGCAGTTTGAGGTCGGTCGGCAATCAGCCCCAGCATTTT.

V and J are TRBV29-1 and TRBJ1-1; no clear D gene. Germline V gives CDR1 SQVTM, CDR2 ANQGSEA. This CDR3 has 13 residues. V lost 6 bases to trimming and J lost 1 base, with 12 bases between them. The CDR3 sequence is CSVEQSANTEAFF. As DNA, the CDR3 is TGCAGCGTGGAACAGTCCGCGAACACTGAAGCTTTCTTT.

V is TRBV6-4 and J is TRBJ1-5; D gene uncertain. Germline assignment: CDR1 MRHNA and CDR2 SNTAGT. CDR3 size: 18 residues. Trimming stripped 7 bases from V and 5 bases from J, with 27 bases between. CDR3 sequence: CASTGHQSTAIPHQPQHF. The CDR3 nucleotides are TGTGCCAGCACCGGCCACCAGTCCACAGCCATCCCACATCAGCCCCAGCATTTT.

The J gene is TRBJ1-3, the V gene TRBV9; a weak D match, TRBD1 (5 bases). From germline, CDR1 is SGDLS and CDR2 YYNGEE. The CDR3 spans 16 residues. V shed 0 bases and J shed 2 bases, with 12 bases lying between them. Here the CDR3 DNA reads TGTGCCAGCAGCGTAGACGCAGGGAGGACTGGAAACACCATATATTTT. Translating gives CASSVDAGRTGNTIYF. The full variable domain, completed using reference TRBV9 and TRBJ1-3, is DSGVTQTPKHLITATGQRVTLRCSPRSGDLSVYWYQQSLDQGLQFLIQYYNGEERAKGNILERFSAQQFPDLHSELNLSSLELGDSALYFCASSVDAGRTGNTIYFGEGSWLTVV.

The V gene is TRBV7-9, the J gene TRBJ2-7; a possible D gene is TRBD1 (6 bases). Germline CDR1 reads SEHNR; CDR2 reads FQNEAQ (reference sequence). The V gene lost 8 bases and the J gene lost 3 bases, with 14 bases spanning the gap. The CDR3 totals 13 residues. The CDR3 reads CASGRRQDYEQYF. The CDR3 coding sequence is TGTGCCAGCGGTCGACGACAGGACTACGAGCAGTACTTC.

V and J are TRBV6-5 and TRBJ1-2; no firm D call. The CDR3 length is 12 residues. V lost 6 bases and J 8 bases, leaving 13 bases between the germline ends. Germline CDR1 MNHEY, CDR2 SVGAGI. The CDR3 sequence is CASSPGPGGYTF. CDR3 DNA: TGTGCCAGCAGCCCGGGCCCGGGGGGCTACACCTTC.